This T cell receptor beta chain came from a study of OX40 agonist ivuxolimab in advanced cancers. Study overall: Enrolled patients in dose escalation had cancers that were hepatocellular carcinoma, melanoma, renal cell or head and neck cancer. Study results and caveats: Individuals who were partial responders at 0.1-3.0 mg/kg had clonal expansion that ranked among the lowest. At 0.1 to 3.0 mg/kg, clonal expansion of CD4+ and CD8+ blood T cells had occurred by week 6. More expanded clones were found, on average, in CD8+ than in CD4+ T cells.

In regard to this clone: The antigen is unknown.

Sequencing used immunoSEQ multiplex PCR; TCRdb keeps in-frame clones, though not all of them. The sample carries 62,000 or so clones, approximately 86% recorded once. This CDR3 contains 15 residues. Trimming removed 4 bases from V and 4 bases from J; junction bases left unmatched: 5. Looked up from germline, CDR1 is SGHRS and CDR2 is YFSETQ. This sequence joins TRBV5-1 and TRBJ2-6; TRBD1 aligns across 7 bases. The TCR was taken from an adult with an advanced solid tumor such as melanoma, head and neck, liver or kidney cancer. Here the sequenced sample was CD4+ or CD8+ T cells sorted from blood, taken in a trial of the OX40 agonist ivuxolimab. The CDR3 loop reads CASSPTGYGANVLTF. The CDR3 coding sequence is TGCGCCAGCAGCCCGACAGGGTACGGGGCCAACGTCCTGACTTTC.